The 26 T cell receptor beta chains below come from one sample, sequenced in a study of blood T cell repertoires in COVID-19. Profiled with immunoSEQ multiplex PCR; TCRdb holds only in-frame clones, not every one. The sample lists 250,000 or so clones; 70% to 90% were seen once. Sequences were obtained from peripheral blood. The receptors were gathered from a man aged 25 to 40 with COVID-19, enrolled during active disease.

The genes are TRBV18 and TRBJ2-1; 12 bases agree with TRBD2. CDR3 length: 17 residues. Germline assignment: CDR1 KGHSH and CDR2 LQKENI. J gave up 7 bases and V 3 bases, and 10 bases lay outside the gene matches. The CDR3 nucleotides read TGTGCCAGCTCACCTCTCCTAGCGGGGGGGCCGGGGAATGAGCAGTTCTTC. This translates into CASSPLLAGGPGNEQFF.

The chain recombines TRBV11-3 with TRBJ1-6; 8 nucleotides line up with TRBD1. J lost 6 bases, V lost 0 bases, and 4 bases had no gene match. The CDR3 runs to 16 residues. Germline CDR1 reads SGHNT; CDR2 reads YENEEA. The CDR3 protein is CASSLEGQGFNSPLHF. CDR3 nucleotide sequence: TGTGCCAGCAGCTTAGAAGGACAGGGTTTTAATTCACCCCTCCACTTT.

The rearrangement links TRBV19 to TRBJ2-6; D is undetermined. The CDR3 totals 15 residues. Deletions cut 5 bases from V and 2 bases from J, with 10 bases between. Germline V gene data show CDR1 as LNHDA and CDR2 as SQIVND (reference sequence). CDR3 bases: TGTGCCAGTAGTGCCTACAGTGCTGGGGCCAACGTCCTGACTTTC. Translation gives CASSAYSAGANVLTF.

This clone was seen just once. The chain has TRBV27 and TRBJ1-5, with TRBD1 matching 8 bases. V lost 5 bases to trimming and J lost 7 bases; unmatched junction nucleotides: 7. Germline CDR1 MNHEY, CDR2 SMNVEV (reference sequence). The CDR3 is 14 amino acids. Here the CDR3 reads CASSRLQGVQPQHF. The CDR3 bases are TGTGCCAGCAGTAGACTACAGGGGGTGCAGCCCCAGCATTTT.

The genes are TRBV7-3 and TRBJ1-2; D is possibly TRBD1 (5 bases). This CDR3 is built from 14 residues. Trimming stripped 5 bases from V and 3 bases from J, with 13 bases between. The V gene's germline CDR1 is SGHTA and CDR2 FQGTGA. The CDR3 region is CASSPTLGDYGYTF. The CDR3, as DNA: TGTGCCAGCAGCCCCACGTTAGGGGACTATGGCTACACCTTC.

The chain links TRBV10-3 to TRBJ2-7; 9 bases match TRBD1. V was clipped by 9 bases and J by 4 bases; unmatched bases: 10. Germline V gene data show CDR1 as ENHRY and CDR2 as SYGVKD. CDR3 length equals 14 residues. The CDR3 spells CAIIAGTGSYEQYF. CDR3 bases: TGTGCCATAATTGCCGGGACAGGGTCGTACGAGCAGTACTTC.

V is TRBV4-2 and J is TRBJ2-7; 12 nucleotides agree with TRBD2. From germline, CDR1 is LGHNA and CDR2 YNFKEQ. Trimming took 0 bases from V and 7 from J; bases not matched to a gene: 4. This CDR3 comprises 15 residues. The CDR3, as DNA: TGTGCCAGCAGCCAAGATCCAACTAGCGGGAGGGAGCAGTACTTC. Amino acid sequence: CASSQDPTSGREQYF.

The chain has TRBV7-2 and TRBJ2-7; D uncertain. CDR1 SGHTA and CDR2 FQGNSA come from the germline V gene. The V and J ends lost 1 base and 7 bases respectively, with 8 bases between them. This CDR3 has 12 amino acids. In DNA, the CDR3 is TGTGCCAGCAGCTTAGGGTTGACAGAGCAGTACTTC. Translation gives CASSLGLTEQYF.

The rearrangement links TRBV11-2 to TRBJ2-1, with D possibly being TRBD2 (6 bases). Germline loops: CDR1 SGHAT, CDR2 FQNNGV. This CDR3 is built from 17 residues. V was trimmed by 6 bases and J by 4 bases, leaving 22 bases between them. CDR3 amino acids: CASSKGTPVLLYNEQFF. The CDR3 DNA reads TGTGCCAGCAGTAAGGGGACTCCTGTTTTATTATACAATGAGCAGTTCTTC.

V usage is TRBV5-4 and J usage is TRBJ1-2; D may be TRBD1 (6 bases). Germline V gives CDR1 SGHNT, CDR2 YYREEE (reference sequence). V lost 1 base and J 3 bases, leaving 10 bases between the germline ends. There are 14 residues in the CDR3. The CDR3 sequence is CASSLTGTYYGYTF. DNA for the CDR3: TGTGCCAGCAGCTTGACAGGGACCTACTATGGCTACACCTTC.

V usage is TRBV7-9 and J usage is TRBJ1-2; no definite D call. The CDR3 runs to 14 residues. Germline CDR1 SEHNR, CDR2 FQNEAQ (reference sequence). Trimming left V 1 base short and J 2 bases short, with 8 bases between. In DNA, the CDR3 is TGTGCCAGCAGCTTAGATACGGGAAACTATGGCTACACCTTC. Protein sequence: CASSLDTGNYGYTF.

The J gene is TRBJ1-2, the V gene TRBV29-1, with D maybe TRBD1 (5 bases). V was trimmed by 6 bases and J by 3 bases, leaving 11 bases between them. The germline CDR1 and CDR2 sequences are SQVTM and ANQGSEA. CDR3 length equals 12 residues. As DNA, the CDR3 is TGCAGCGTCGGCAGGGAGGACTATGGCTACACCTTC. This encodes CSVGREDYGYTF.

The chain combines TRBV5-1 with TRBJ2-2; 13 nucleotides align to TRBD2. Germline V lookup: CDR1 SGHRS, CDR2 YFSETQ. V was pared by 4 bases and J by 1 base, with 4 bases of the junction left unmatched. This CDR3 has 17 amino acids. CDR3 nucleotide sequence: TGCGCCAGCAGCCCGGGGACTAGCGGGAAGAACACCGGGGAGCTGTTTTTT. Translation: CASSPGTSGKNTGELFF.

The CDR3 DNA reads TGCGCCAGCAGCTTTATCGGACTAGCGAGTTCGGCCGGGGAGCTGTTTTTT. It is translated as CASSFIGLASSAGELFF. V is TRBV5-1 and J is TRBJ2-2, with TRBD2 matching 9 bases. V trimming: 2 bases; J trimming: 6 bases; junction bases outside the gene matches: 11. The CDR3 is 17 amino acids. Per germline, CDR1 SGHRS and CDR2 YFSETQ.

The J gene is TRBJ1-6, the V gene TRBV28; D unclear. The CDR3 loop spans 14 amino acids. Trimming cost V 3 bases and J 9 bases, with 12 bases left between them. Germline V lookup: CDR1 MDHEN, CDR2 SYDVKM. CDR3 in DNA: TGTGCCAGCAGTTTGTCCGAACATGGTTCACCCCTCCACTTT. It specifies CASSLSEHGSPLHF.

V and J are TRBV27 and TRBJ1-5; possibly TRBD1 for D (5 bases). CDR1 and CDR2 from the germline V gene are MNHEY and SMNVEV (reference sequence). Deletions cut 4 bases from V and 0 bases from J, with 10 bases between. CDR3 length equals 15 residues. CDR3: CASSWSGNSNQPQHF. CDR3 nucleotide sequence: TGTGCCAGCAGTTGGTCAGGGAATAGCAATCAGCCCCAGCATTTT.

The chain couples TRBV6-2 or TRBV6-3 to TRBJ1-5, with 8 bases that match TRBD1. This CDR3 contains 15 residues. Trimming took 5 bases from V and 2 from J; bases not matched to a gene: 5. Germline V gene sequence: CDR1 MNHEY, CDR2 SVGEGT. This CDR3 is CASSIQGAGNQPQHF. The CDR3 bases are TGTGCCAGCAGTATCCAGGGGGCAGGCAATCAGCCCCAGCATTTT.

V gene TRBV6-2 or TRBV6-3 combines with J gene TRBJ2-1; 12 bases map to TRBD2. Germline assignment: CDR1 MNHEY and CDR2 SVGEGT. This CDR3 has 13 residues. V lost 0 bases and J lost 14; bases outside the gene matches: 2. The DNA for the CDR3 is TGTGCCAGCAGTTACTCGTGGACTAGCGGGGAGTTCTTC. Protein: CASSYSWTSGEFF.

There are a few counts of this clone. The CDR3 DNA reads TGTGCCAGCTCACCTGGGACAGGAAATGAGCAGTTCTTC. Its protein is CASSPGTGNEQFF. The rearrangement uses TRBV18 and TRBJ2-1; TRBD1 aligns across 8 bases. CDR1 is KGHSH, CDR2 LQKENI, per germline. V dropped 3 bases and J dropped 7; count of bases not matched to a gene: 2. The CDR3 sequence is 13 residues long.

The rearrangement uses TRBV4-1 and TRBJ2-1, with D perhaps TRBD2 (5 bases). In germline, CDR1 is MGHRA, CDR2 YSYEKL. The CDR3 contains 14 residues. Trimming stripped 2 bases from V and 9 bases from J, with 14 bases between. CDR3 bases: TGCGCCAGCAGCCAACAAAGAGGGTGGAGTGAGCAGTTCTTC. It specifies CASSQQRGWSEQFF.

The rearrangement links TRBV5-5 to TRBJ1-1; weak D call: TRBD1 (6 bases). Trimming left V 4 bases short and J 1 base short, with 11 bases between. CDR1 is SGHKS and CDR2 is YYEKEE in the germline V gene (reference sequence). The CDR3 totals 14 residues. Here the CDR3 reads CASSRQTGNTEAFF. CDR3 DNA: TGTGCCAGCAGCCGTCAGACAGGGAACACTGAAGCTTTCTTT.

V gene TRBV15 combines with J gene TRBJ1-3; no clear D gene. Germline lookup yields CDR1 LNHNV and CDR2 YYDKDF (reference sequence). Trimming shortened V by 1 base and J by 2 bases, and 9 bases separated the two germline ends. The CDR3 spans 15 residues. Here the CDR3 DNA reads TGTGCCACCAGCAGAGTACGGAGACCTGGAAACACCATATATTTT. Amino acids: CATSRVRRPGNTIYF.

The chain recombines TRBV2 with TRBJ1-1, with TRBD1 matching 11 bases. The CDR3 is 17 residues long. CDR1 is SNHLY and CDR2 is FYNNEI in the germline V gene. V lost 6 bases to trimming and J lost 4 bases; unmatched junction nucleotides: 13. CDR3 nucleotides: TGTGCCAGCAGGATCCCAGGGATGGGACAGGGGGTCACTGAAGCTTTCTTT. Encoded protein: CASRIPGMGQGVTEAFF.

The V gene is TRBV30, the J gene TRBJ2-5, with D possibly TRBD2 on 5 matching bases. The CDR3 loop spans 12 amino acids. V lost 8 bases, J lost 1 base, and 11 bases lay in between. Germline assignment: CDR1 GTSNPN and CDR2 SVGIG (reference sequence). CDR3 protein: CAHRRGQETQYF. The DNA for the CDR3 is TGTGCCCATCGCCGGGGCCAAGAGACCCAGTACTTC.

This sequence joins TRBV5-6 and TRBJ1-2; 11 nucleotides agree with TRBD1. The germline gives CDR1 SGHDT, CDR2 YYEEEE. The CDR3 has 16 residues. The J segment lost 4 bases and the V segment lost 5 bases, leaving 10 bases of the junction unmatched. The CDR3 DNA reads TGTGCCAGCAGTTCCGGGACAGGGGGTTCCTTCTATGGCTACACCTTC. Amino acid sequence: CASSSGTGGSFYGYTF.

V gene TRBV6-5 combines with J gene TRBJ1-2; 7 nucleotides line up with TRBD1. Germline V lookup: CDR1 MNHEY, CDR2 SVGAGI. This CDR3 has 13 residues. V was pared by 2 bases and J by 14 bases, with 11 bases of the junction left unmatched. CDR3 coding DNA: TGTGCCAGCAGTTACGCAATGACAGGGCTAAGGACCTTC. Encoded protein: CASSYAMTGLRTF.